These T cell receptor beta chains were read from a single sample in a study of cytomegalovirus exposure and HLA in healthy donors. Clones were sequenced by immunoSEQ multiplex PCR, and TCRdb holds only the in-frame ones, with some missing. The sample lists around 70,000 clones; about 81% were seen once. Sequencing input: PBMCs. The receptors derive from a man between 65 and 80 years old in good health and CMV-seronegative. Each CDR3 is given with its conserved first and last residue. Each record gives: clone size, J gene, V gene, D gene, CDR3 DNA, CDR3 protein. D genes are given only for firm matches. Rows give clone size only sometimes, using once, few, many, or a class for an expanded clone.

clone size: -
J gene: TRBJ1-1
V gene: TRBV20-1
D gene: -
CDR3 DNA: TGCAGTGCTTCGGTCCTTTATGAAGCTTTCTTT
CDR3 protein: CSASVLYEAFF

clone size: -
J gene: TRBJ2-7
V gene: TRBV7-2
D gene: TRBD1
CDR3 DNA: TGTGCCAGCAGCCCGGGACAGATCTACGAGCAGTACTTC
CDR3 protein: CASSPGQIYEQYF

clone size: -
J gene: TRBJ2-7
V gene: TRBV6-5
D gene: TRBD2
CDR3 DNA: TGTGCCAGCAGGGAGAGCGGGGCACTTACGAGGCAGTACTTC
CDR3 protein: CASRESGALTRQYF

clone size: -
J gene: TRBJ2-3
V gene: TRBV4-1
D gene: TRBD2
CDR3 DNA: TGCGCCAGCAGCCAAGGGGCTAGCGGGGGTGACAGTCGGTTT
CDR3 protein: CASSQGASGGDSRF

clone size: few
J gene: TRBJ2-1
V gene: TRBV10-1
D gene: TRBD2
CDR3 DNA: TGCGCCAGCAGCCCCGGGACTAGCGGCTACAATGAGCAGTTCTTC
CDR3 protein: CASSPGTSGYNEQFF

clone size: -
J gene: TRBJ1-3
V gene: TRBV9
D gene: -
CDR3 DNA: TGTGCCAGCCCTCTAAGGACACCCTCTGGAAACACCATATATTTT
CDR3 protein: CASPLRTPSGNTIYF

clone size: -
J gene: TRBJ1-1
V gene: TRBV4-3
D gene: -
CDR3 DNA: TGCGCCAGCAGCCCCTCCGGGGGGTGGGGCACTGAAGCTTTCTTT
CDR3 protein: CASSPSGGWGTEAFF

clone size: once
J gene: TRBJ2-3
V gene: TRBV18
D gene: TRBD1
CDR3 DNA: TGTGCCAGCTCACCCCAGGACAGGGCAGATACGCAGTATTTT
CDR3 protein: CASSPQDRADTQYF

clone size: -
J gene: TRBJ2-1
V gene: TRBV6-5
D gene: -
CDR3 DNA: TGTGCCAGCAGTTACTCGGGCAACTCCTACAATGAGCAGTTCTTC
CDR3 protein: CASSYSGNSYNEQFF

clone size: -
J gene: TRBJ2-7
V gene: TRBV5-8
D gene: -
CDR3 DNA: TGTGCCAGCAGCCCCTACTACGAGCAGTACTTC
CDR3 protein: CASSPYYEQYF

clone size: few
J gene: TRBJ2-1
V gene: TRBV4-1
D gene: TRBD1
CDR3 DNA: TGCGCCAGCAGCCAAGTTGGACAGGGGCGGAATGAGCAGTTCTTC
CDR3 protein: CASSQVGQGRNEQFF

clone size: -
J gene: TRBJ2-5
V gene: TRBV6-6
D gene: -
CDR3 DNA: TGTGCCAGCAGTTTACCCGGGGAGACCCAGTACTTC
CDR3 protein: CASSLPGETQYF

clone size: -
J gene: TRBJ2-1
V gene: TRBV9
D gene: -
CDR3 DNA: TGTGCCAGCAGCGTAGGGCTGGATGAGCAGTTCTTC
CDR3 protein: CASSVGLDEQFF

clone size: -
J gene: TRBJ2-7
V gene: TRBV4-1
D gene: -
CDR3 DNA: TGCGCCAGCAGCCAACCGAACGGGGCAGGGGTCCCCTACGAGCAGTACTTC
CDR3 protein: CASSQPNGAGVPYEQYF

clone size: few
J gene: TRBJ1-3
V gene: TRBV28
D gene: TRBD1
CDR3 DNA: TGTGCCAGCGTATCAGGGGGTGGAAACACCATATATTTT
CDR3 protein: CASVSGGGNTIYF

clone size: few
J gene: TRBJ1-1
V gene: TRBV6-6
D gene: TRBD1
CDR3 DNA: TGTGCCAGCAGCTCTCTGGGACAGCAATTCATTGAAGCTTTCTTT
CDR3 protein: CASSSLGQQFIEAFF

clone size: -
J gene: TRBJ1-1
V gene: TRBV5-1
D gene: -
CDR3 DNA: TGCGCCAGCAGCCCGCTGACAGGACCCACTGAAGCTTTCTTT
CDR3 protein: CASSPLTGPTEAFF

clone size: -
J gene: TRBJ2-5
V gene: TRBV2
D gene: TRBD2
CDR3 DNA: TGTGCCAGCAAAACAACTAGCGGGAGACGGGTGAGAGAGACCCAGTACTTC
CDR3 protein: CASKTTSGRRVRETQYF

clone size: -
J gene: TRBJ2-5
V gene: TRBV7-9
D gene: TRBD1
CDR3 DNA: TGTGCCAGCAGCCGATACAGGGGGCGCGGAGAGACCCAGTACTTC
CDR3 protein: CASSRYRGRGETQYF

clone size: -
J gene: TRBJ2-2
V gene: TRBV18
D gene: TRBD2
CDR3 DNA: TGTGCCAGCTCACCACAAAAAAGCGGGAGGAAGACCGGGGAGCTGTTTTTT
CDR3 protein: CASSPQKSGRKTGELFF

clone size: -
J gene: TRBJ1-6
V gene: TRBV7-9
D gene: -
CDR3 DNA: TGTGCCAGCGGGTCCGCGGGGAGTGGAAATTCACCCCTCCACTTT
CDR3 protein: CASGSAGSGNSPLHF

clone size: -
J gene: TRBJ1-5
V gene: TRBV19
D gene: -
CDR3 DNA: TGTGCCAGTAGTATAGTTGAGGTAAGCAATCAGCCCCAGCATTTT
CDR3 protein: CASSIVEVSNQPQHF

clone size: -
J gene: TRBJ2-2
V gene: TRBV19
D gene: -
CDR3 DNA: TGTGCCAGTAGTATTCGACAGAGGAACACCGGGGAGCTGTTTTTT
CDR3 protein: CASSIRQRNTGELFF

clone size: -
J gene: TRBJ1-1
V gene: TRBV19
D gene: -
CDR3 DNA: TGTGCCAGTAGTGGGCAGGGTGAGTCTGAAGCTTTCTTT
CDR3 protein: CASSGQGESEAFF

clone size: medium-sized
J gene: TRBJ1-2
V gene: TRBV6-1
D gene: TRBD1
CDR3 DNA: TGTGCCAGCACCGAAACGGGACAGGGCTATGGCTACACCTTC
CDR3 protein: CASTETGQGYGYTF

clone size: -
J gene: TRBJ1-1
V gene: TRBV18
D gene: -
CDR3 DNA: TGTGCCAGCTCACCCAGGGAGGGGGTTAAGACTGAAGCTTTCTTT
CDR3 protein: CASSPREGVKTEAFF

clone size: -
J gene: TRBJ2-1
V gene: TRBV6-5
D gene: TRBD2
CDR3 DNA: TGTGCCAGCGCCTTAGCGGGAGCCTCCTACAATGAGCAGTTCTTC
CDR3 protein: CASALAGASYNEQFF

clone size: -
J gene: TRBJ2-4
V gene: TRBV28
D gene: -
CDR3 DNA: TGTGCCAGCAGTTTACCAGGCTCCTCGGTTCTTCAGTACTTC
CDR3 protein: CASSLPGSSVLQYF

clone size: -
J gene: TRBJ1-4
V gene: TRBV6-6
D gene: -
CDR3 DNA: TGTGCCAGCAGTAGGGACTCGCGAAAACTGTTTTTT
CDR3 protein: CASSRDSRKLFF

clone size: once
J gene: TRBJ1-2
V gene: TRBV28
D gene: TRBD1
CDR3 DNA: TGTGCCAGCAGTCCAGGGGCAGGGGGTAATGATGGCTACACCTTC
CDR3 protein: CASSPGAGGNDGYTF

clone size: -
J gene: TRBJ1-6
V gene: TRBV6-6
D gene: TRBD1
CDR3 DNA: TGTGCCAGCAGCAGGGACAGGGCTGGGTCACCCCTCCACTTT
CDR3 protein: CASSRDRAGSPLHF

clone size: -
J gene: TRBJ2-6
V gene: TRBV28
D gene: -
CDR3 DNA: TGTGCCAGCAGTGGCGTCGGCGGTGGGGCCAACGTCCTGACTTTC
CDR3 protein: CASSGVGGGANVLTF

clone size: -
J gene: TRBJ2-7
V gene: TRBV5-1
D gene: -
CDR3 DNA: TGCGCCAGCAGCTCCCTCCCGGGGGGCGTTGACAGCGAGCAGTACTTC
CDR3 protein: CASSSLPGGVDSEQYF

clone size: -
J gene: TRBJ1-1
V gene: TRBV9
D gene: -
CDR3 DNA: TGTGCCAGCAGCGTAGAGGCAGCGTTGAACACTGAAGCTTTCTTT
CDR3 protein: CASSVEAALNTEAFF

clone size: -
J gene: TRBJ2-1
V gene: TRBV7-8
D gene: TRBD2
CDR3 DNA: TGTGCCAGCAGCTTACCGGGACTAGCGGTGCTGAGCTCCTACAATGAGCAGTTCTTC
CDR3 protein: CASSLPGLAVLSSYNEQFF

clone size: -
J gene: TRBJ2-1
V gene: TRBV27
D gene: TRBD2
CDR3 DNA: TGTGCCAGCAGTTTAACGGGGGGTCTGGGAATAAACAATGAGCAGTTCTTC
CDR3 protein: CASSLTGGLGINNEQFF

clone size: few
J gene: TRBJ2-5
V gene: TRBV7-2
D gene: TRBD2
CDR3 DNA: TGTGCCAGCAGCTTCCGGGGGGTTGAGACCCAGTACTTC
CDR3 protein: CASSFRGVETQYF

clone size: -
J gene: TRBJ2-5
V gene: TRBV6-4
D gene: -
CDR3 DNA: TGTGCCAGCAGTGTGGGGCCGCAAGAGACCCAGTACTTC
CDR3 protein: CASSVGPQETQYF

clone size: -
J gene: TRBJ2-3
V gene: TRBV5-1
D gene: TRBD2
CDR3 DNA: TGCGCCAGCAGCCCCGGGACTAGCGGGATTAAAACGGGGGATACGCAGTATTTT
CDR3 protein: CASSPGTSGIKTGDTQYF

clone size: -
J gene: TRBJ2-5
V gene: TRBV7-8
D gene: -
CDR3 DNA: TGTGCCAGCAGCTTAGAGGCATCCCAACGAGGGACCCAGTACTTC
CDR3 protein: CASSLEASQRGTQYF

clone size: -
J gene: TRBJ2-5
V gene: TRBV7-7
D gene: TRBD2
CDR3 DNA: TGTGCTAGCAGCCCTGGGACTAGCGGGCAAGAGACCCAGTACTTC
CDR3 protein: CASSPGTSGQETQYF

clone size: few
J gene: TRBJ1-1
V gene: TRBV7-9
D gene: -
CDR3 DNA: TGTGCCAGCAGTTCCGGACAAGCGTACACTGAAGCTTTCTTT
CDR3 protein: CASSSGQAYTEAFF

clone size: -
J gene: TRBJ1-1
V gene: TRBV14
D gene: TRBD1
CDR3 DNA: TGTGCCAGCAGCCTCAGGACAGGGGAGTTTACTGAAGCTTTCTTT
CDR3 protein: CASSLRTGEFTEAFF

clone size: -
J gene: TRBJ2-3
V gene: TRBV5-4
D gene: -
CDR3 DNA: TGTGCCAGCAGCCCCCCCCACACAGATACGCAGTATTTT
CDR3 protein: CASSPPHTDTQYF

clone size: -
J gene: TRBJ2-5
V gene: TRBV2
D gene: -
CDR3 DNA: TGTGCCAGCAGAGCGACAGTAAACCAAGAGACCCAGTACTTC
CDR3 protein: CASRATVNQETQYF

clone size: -
J gene: TRBJ2-7
V gene: TRBV18
D gene: TRBD1
CDR3 DNA: TGTGCCAGCTCACTTCCCGGACAGGGGAGCTCCTACGAGCAGTACTTC
CDR3 protein: CASSLPGQGSSYEQYF

clone size: -
J gene: TRBJ2-5
V gene: TRBV5-5
D gene: TRBD2
CDR3 DNA: TGTGCCAGCAGCCCGGGCCTAGCGGGAGGGCAAGAGACCCAGTACTTC
CDR3 protein: CASSPGLAGGQETQYF

clone size: -
J gene: TRBJ2-1
V gene: TRBV9
D gene: TRBD1
CDR3 DNA: TGTGCCAGCAGCGTCCGGGACAGGGGGCTTGAGCAGTTCTTC
CDR3 protein: CASSVRDRGLEQFF

clone size: once
J gene: TRBJ2-3
V gene: TRBV19
D gene: -
CDR3 DNA: TGTGCCAGTAGTATGCGCGGCCCAGATACGCAGTATTTT
CDR3 protein: CASSMRGPDTQYF

clone size: few
J gene: TRBJ2-7
V gene: TRBV6-1
D gene: TRBD1
CDR3 DNA: TGTGCCAGCAGTATCCGGGACAGGTCCTACGAGCAGTACTTC
CDR3 protein: CASSIRDRSYEQYF

clone size: -
J gene: TRBJ2-3
V gene: TRBV7-2
D gene: -
CDR3 DNA: TGTGCCAGCAGCTTGAATCAAGGGGGCACAGATACGCAGTATTTT
CDR3 protein: CASSLNQGGTDTQYF

clone size: -
J gene: TRBJ2-1
V gene: TRBV7-2
D gene: -
CDR3 DNA: TGTGCCAGCAGCTCAGGGTGGGGCTCCTACAATGAGCAGTTCTTC
CDR3 protein: CASSSGWGSYNEQFF

clone size: -
J gene: TRBJ2-1
V gene: TRBV7-6
D gene: TRBD2
CDR3 DNA: TGTGCCAGCAGCTTAGCGGGTATAATAGCGGGAGTCAATGAGCAGTTCTTC
CDR3 protein: CASSLAGIIAGVNEQFF

clone size: -
J gene: TRBJ2-3
V gene: TRBV5-1
D gene: -
CDR3 DNA: TGCGCCAGCAGCCCGTCGCCGGGAACTCACACAGATACGCAGTATTTT
CDR3 protein: CASSPSPGTHTDTQYF

clone size: -
J gene: TRBJ2-7
V gene: TRBV6-5
D gene: TRBD2
CDR3 DNA: TGTGCCAGTACGTATGGGCGGGAGGGGACCTACGAGCAGTACTTC
CDR3 protein: CASTYGREGTYEQYF

clone size: -
J gene: TRBJ2-1
V gene: TRBV19
D gene: TRBD2
CDR3 DNA: TGTGCCAGTAGTTGGACTAGCGGGAGGCTCGGGGAGCAGTTCTTC
CDR3 protein: CASSWTSGRLGEQFF

clone size: -
J gene: TRBJ2-2
V gene: TRBV11-2
D gene: TRBD1
CDR3 DNA: TGTGCCAGCAGCCCCGACAGGGGTTGGTCCGGGGAGCTGTTTTTT
CDR3 protein: CASSPDRGWSGELFF

clone size: once
J gene: TRBJ2-3
V gene: TRBV10-1
D gene: -
CDR3 DNA: TGCGCCAGCAGTGACTCAGGAAGCACAGATACGCAGTATTTT
CDR3 protein: CASSDSGSTDTQYF